Listed here are 24 T cell receptor beta chains from one sample, sequenced in a study of brain T cells in children with intractable seizures. Here immunoSEQ multiplex PCR was the method, and the copy in TCRdb shows in-frame clones only, minus some. The top ten clones hold roughly 6% of a sample with 340,000 or so clones, roughly 93% of them seen once. Sample time point: blood from clinic visit 5 months post-surgery; TSC patient then seizure free. The source material was peripheral blood, sampled roughly 5 months after surgery. These receptors all come from a boy under two years old with tuberous sclerosis and intractable seizures.

In DNA form, the CDR3 reads TGTGCCAGCAGTTGGAGTCATGAGCAGTTCTTC. This encodes CASSWSHEQFF. The J gene is TRBJ2-1, the V gene TRBV12-3 or TRBV12-4; D unclear. Between the trimmed V and J ends, which lost 4 bases and 8 bases, there was a span of 6 bases. The CDR3 is made up of 11 amino acids.

The chain is built from TRBV3-1 (or the pseudogene TRBV3-2) and TRBJ2-3; 8 bases fit TRBD2. The CDR3 is made up of 22 amino acids. V trimming: 0 bases; J trimming: 0 bases; junction bases outside the gene matches: 20. From germline, CDR1 is LGHDT and CDR2 YNNKEL (reference sequence). The CDR3 reads CASSQDWPGRDESSGSTDTQYF. CDR3 bases: TGTGCCAGCAGCCAAGATTGGCCGGGAAGGGACGAATCTAGCGGGAGCACAGATACGCAGTATTTT.

Notes on this clone: The junction shows a germline mismatch at one end, possibly a read error. The chain carries TRBV7-2 and TRBJ2-7; D not resolved. The CDR3 sequence is 13 residues long. The germline V gene encodes CDR1 SGHTA and CDR2 FQGNSA. CDR3 amino acids: CASSRPATDDRNF. The CDR3 DNA sequence: TGTGCCAGCAGTCGCCCTGCCACTGATGATAGAAACTTC.

The chain joins TRBV2 to TRBJ2-2; TRBD2 might be the D (5 bases). The CDR3 consists of 14 residues. V was cut by 6 bases and J by 4 bases, with 12 bases left in between. Germline lookup yields CDR1 SNHLY and CDR2 FYNNEI. This CDR3 is CASSPRAGTGELFF. The CDR3, as DNA: TGTGCCAGCAGCCCCCGCGCGGGCACCGGGGAGCTGTTTTTT.

The CDR3 nucleotides read TGTGCCAGCGGCCCCCCCGGGACACCGAACACCGGGGAGCTGTTTTTT. It yields the protein CASGPPGTPNTGELFF. The V gene is TRBV27, the J gene TRBJ2-2, with D tentatively TRBD1 (6 bases). V lost 8 bases and J lost 0, with 16 bases in between. Germline loops: CDR1 MNHEY, CDR2 SMNVEV (reference sequence). CDR3 length: 16 amino acids.

V is TRBV5-6 and J is TRBJ2-1; TRBD1 might be the D (6 bases). V was pared by 4 bases and J by 7 bases, with 24 bases between. The CDR3 is 17 residues long. Per germline, CDR1 SGHDT and CDR2 YYEEEE. CDR3 in amino acids: CASSAYRELTPGNEQFF. As DNA, the CDR3 is TGTGCCAGCAGCGCCTACAGGGAACTGACCCCGGGGAATGAGCAGTTCTTC.

The chain joins TRBV5-4 to TRBJ2-7; TRBD2 matches 7 bases. CDR1 is SGHNT, CDR2 YYREEE, per germline (reference sequence). The CDR3 sequence is 13 residues long. V was clipped by 2 bases and J by 6 bases; unmatched bases: 5. The chain's CDR3 is CASSFAGVAEQYF. CDR3 bases: TGTGCCAGCAGCTTTGCGGGAGTAGCCGAGCAGTACTTC.

This clone occurred once. The chain carries TRBV27 and TRBJ1-1; D is unresolved. Germline V gene lookup returns CDR1 MNHEY and CDR2 SMNVEV (reference sequence). The CDR3 consists of 14 residues. The germline V and J ends were trimmed by 4 bases and 6 bases, with 15 bases remaining between them. For the CDR3, the DNA is TGTGCCAGCAGTTCCTCGGACGGGGTCGCTGAAGCTTTCTTT. Encoded protein: CASSSSDGVAEAFF.

As regards this clone: Different DNA sequences within this sample yield the same CDR3. The V gene is TRBV24-1, the J gene TRBJ2-1; possible D gene TRBD2, 6 bases. The CDR3 totals 13 residues. V was clipped by 7 bases and J by 0 bases, with 6 bases between them. Per the germline V gene, CDR1 is KGHDR and CDR2 is SFDVKD. In DNA, the CDR3 is TGTGCCACCAGCGGGGGCTCCTACAATGAGCAGTTCTTC. Translating gives CATSGGSYNEQFF.

The chain is built from TRBV7-8 and TRBJ1-2; D gene unclear. CDR3 length equals 14 residues. Trimming took off 5 bases at V and 0 bases at J, with 10 bases between the two ends. CDR1 and CDR2 from the germline V gene are SGHVS and FQNEAQ. The CDR3: CASSPRPTNYGYTF. The CDR3, as DNA: TGTGCCAGCAGCCCCCGCCCAACTAACTATGGCTACACCTTC.

The chain couples TRBV3-1 (or the pseudogene TRBV3-2) to TRBJ2-1; 7 bases are a match to TRBD2. Germline values: CDR1 LGHDT, CDR2 YNNKEL (reference sequence). The CDR3 spans 16 residues. Trimming cost V 0 bases and J 6 bases; bases outside gene matches: 8. The CDR3 DNA reads as TGTGCCAGCAGCCAAGAGGGGGGGATAGGCCGCAATGAGCAGTTCTTC. It encodes CASSQEGGIGRNEQFF.

This clone was seen just once. This sequence joins TRBV5-1 and TRBJ1-3; 7 nucleotides match TRBD1. CDR3 length: 17 amino acids. Germline V gene data show CDR1 as SGHRS and CDR2 as YFSETQ. With 4 bases clipped from V and 0 bases from J, the junction kept 10 bases outside the gene matches. The CDR3 region is CASSLHATGDSGNTIYF. The CDR3 DNA sequence: TGCGCCAGCAGCCTCCACGCCACAGGGGACTCTGGAAACACCATATATTTT. Based on the CDR3 plus reference TRBV5-1 and TRBJ1-3, the full variable domain is KAGVTQTPRYLIKTRGQQVTLSCSPISGHRSVSWYQQTPGQGLQFLFEYFSETQRNKGNFPGRFSGRQFSNSRSEMNVSTLELGDSALYLCASSLHATGDSGNTIYFGEGSWLTVV.

The V and J genes are TRBV24-1 and TRBJ1-5; D unclear. The CDR3 consists of 14 residues. With 8 bases removed from V and 0 bases from J, the gap between germline ends came to 10 bases. The germline gives CDR1 KGHDR, CDR2 SFDVKD. The CDR3 DNA follows: TGTGCCACCACCCGACTGTATAGCAATCAGCCCCAGCATTTT. Its protein is CATTRLYSNQPQHF.

The chain combines TRBV14 with TRBJ1-6; D ambiguous. V shed 1 base and J shed 11 bases, with 12 bases lying between them. The CDR3 sequence is 14 residues long. Germline values: CDR1 SGHDN, CDR2 FVKESK. In nucleotides, the CDR3 is TGTGCCAGCAGCCAAGGGGCCCCGACGGCACCCCTCCACTTT. Its translation: CASSQGAPTAPLHF.

The chain is built from TRBV23-1 and TRBJ1-2; unclear D gene. TRBV23-1 falls under the ORF class, with uncertain function. The CDR3 runs to 15 residues. The germline V and J ends were trimmed by 0 bases and 4 bases, with 12 bases remaining between them. This chain's CDR3 is CASSQSSAGAYGYTF. DNA of the CDR3: TGCGCCAGCAGTCAATCTTCAGCGGGTGCCTATGGCTACACCTTC.

The rearrangement joins TRBV4-1 to TRBJ2-7, with D tentatively TRBD1 (6 bases). CDR3 length equals 16 residues. With 0 bases removed from V and 3 bases from J, the gap between germline ends came to 15 bases. Germline CDR1 reads MGHRA; CDR2 reads YSYEKL. The CDR3 protein is CASSQDVGTLNYEQYF. In nucleotides, the CDR3 is TGCGCCAGCAGCCAAGATGTAGGGACACTCAACTACGAGCAGTACTTC.

This sequence joins TRBV2 and TRBJ2-7; D call uncertain. V shed 6 bases and J shed 2 bases, with 11 bases lying between them. Germline values: CDR1 SNHLY, CDR2 FYNNEI. There are 13 residues in the CDR3. The CDR3 DNA is TGTGCCAGCAGGCCGACATTTACCTACGAGCAGTACTTC. Translation: CASRPTFTYEQYF.

The chain employs TRBV5-4 and TRBJ2-2; D not certain. The CDR3 is 13 residues long. V gave up 0 bases and J gave up 6 bases, with 6 bases separating them. Germline CDR1 and CDR2: SGHNT and YYREEE (reference sequence). CDR3 nucleotides: TGTGCCAGCAGCTTGGCCGGACCCGGGGAGCTGTTTTTT. It is translated as CASSLAGPGELFF.

The J gene is TRBJ1-5, the V gene TRBV7-2; weak D call: TRBD1 (6 bases). With 6 bases removed from V and 3 bases from J, the gap between germline ends came to 12 bases. CDR3 size: 14 residues. CDR1 SGHTA and CDR2 FQGNSA come from the germline V gene. The CDR3 coding sequence is TGTGCCAGCAGACCCTGGGACATCAATCAGCCCCAGCATTTT. Translated, it gives CASRPWDINQPQHF.

The chain recombines TRBV7-3 with TRBJ2-2, with 7 bases identical to TRBD2. After removal of 0 bases from V and 5 bases from J, the junction contained 6 bases not matched to a gene. This CDR3 contains 16 residues. CDR1 and CDR2 from the germline V gene are SGHTA and FQGTGA. DNA for the CDR3: TGTGCCAGCAGCTTAACGACCCAGCGGGATACCGGGGAGCTGTTTTTT. Translation gives CASSLTTQRDTGELFF.

J is TRBJ1-1 and V is TRBV24-1; perhaps TRBD1 as D (5 bases). Germline V CDR1 and CDR2: KGHDR, SFDVKD. Trimming left V 7 bases short and J 5 bases short, with 13 bases between. The CDR3 runs to 13 residues. As DNA, the CDR3 is TGTGCCACCAGGGACGGGGGGGAAACTGAAGCTTTCTTT. Its translation: CATRDGGETEAFF.

The chain has TRBV27 and TRBJ1-5; no firm D call. The CDR3 is 15 residues long. The V gene's germline CDR1 is MNHEY and CDR2 SMNVEV (reference sequence). V lost 0 bases and J 0 bases, leaving 6 bases between the germline ends. CDR3 nucleotides: TGTGCCAGCAGTTTATCTTTTAATAGCAATCAGCCCCAGCATTTT. This translates into CASSLSFNSNQPQHF.

This clone was seen a single time. The V and J genes are TRBV12-3 or TRBV12-4 and TRBJ2-7; D remains ambiguous. The CDR3 spans 11 residues. Trimming took 6 bases from V and 0 from J, leaving 3 bases between them. CDR3 in DNA: TGTGCCAGCAGGGACTCCTACGAGCAGTACTTC. Translating gives CASRDSYEQYF.

The chain has TRBV19 and TRBJ2-1; 9 bases map to TRBD2. The CDR3 is 17 residues long. Trimming took 4 bases from V and 5 from J; bases not matched to a gene: 12. Per the germline V gene, CDR1 is LNHDA and CDR2 is SQIVND (reference sequence). CDR3 region: CASSTKFAGGKDNEQFF. CDR3 DNA: TGTGCCAGTAGTACGAAATTCGCGGGAGGGAAGGACAATGAGCAGTTCTTC.